This T cell receptor beta chain originates from a study of blood T cell repertoires in COVID-19. This table comes from immunoSEQ multiplex PCR, and its TCRdb copy is limited to in-frame clones, with some not included. This table holds a few hundred thousand clones, roughly 87% found once. V lost 4 bases and J 5 bases, leaving 9 bases between the germline ends. The CDR3 spans 12 residues. The germline V gene encodes CDR1 MNHEY and CDR2 SMNVEV (reference sequence). The chain has TRBV27 and TRBJ2-7; D may be TRBD1 (6 bases). Sequencing used PBMCs or T cells enriched from blood (not recorded which). This receptor was obtained from a woman aged 40-49 years who had recovered from COVID-19. The DNA for the CDR3 is TGTGCCAGCAGTTCGGACAGCCACGAGCAGTACTTC. It specifies CASSSDSHEQYF.